Following are 19 T cell receptor beta chains from one sample sequenced in a study of cytomegalovirus exposure and HLA in healthy donors. PCR was performed using 60 Vbeta and 13 Jbeta primers. Here immunoSEQ multiplex PCR was the method, and the copy in TCRdb shows in-frame clones only, minus some. The sample yields about 120,000 clones, roughly 80% seen once. The sequencing input was PBMCs. The receptors stem from a man younger than 40 in good health and CMV-seropositive.

The chain joins TRBV19 to TRBJ1-2; a possible D gene is TRBD1 (5 bases). The CDR3 length is 13 residues. Trimming took 8 bases from V and 3 from J, leaving 13 bases between them. The V gene's germline CDR1 is LNHDA and CDR2 SQIVND (reference sequence). The CDR3 DNA is TGTGCCAGTCAGGGAAGAACTTACTATGGCTACACCTTC. The encoded protein is CASQGRTYYGYTF.

V is TRBV4-1 and J is TRBJ1-2; D is perhaps TRBD1 (6 bases). With 1 base removed from V and 4 bases from J, the gap between germline ends came to 16 bases. Germline-derived CDR1 and CDR2 are MGHRA and YSYEKL. The CDR3 loop spans 16 amino acids. This chain's CDR3 is CASSQAPSGASYGYTF. The CDR3 nucleotides read TGCGCCAGCAGCCAAGCCCCATCAGGGGCGAGCTATGGCTACACCTTC.

This clone was seen a handful of times. This chain links TRBV2 with TRBJ1-2; D gene ambiguous. The V end lost 7 bases, the J end lost 2 bases, and 11 bases lay between the germline ends. Germline V gene lookup returns CDR1 SNHLY and CDR2 FYNNEI. This CDR3 has 13 amino acids. CDR3 in amino acids: CASNARRNYGYTF. The CDR3 bases are TGTGCCAGCAACGCGAGGAGAAACTATGGCTACACCTTC.

The chain is built from TRBV10-3 and TRBJ1-1, with D possibly TRBD1 on 6 matching bases. V was trimmed by 6 bases and J by 2 bases, leaving 16 bases between them. From germline, CDR1 is ENHRY and CDR2 SYGVKD. CDR3 length equals 15 residues. The CDR3 here is CAIREDSFSNTEAFF. Written as DNA, the CDR3 is TGTGCCATCAGGGAGGACAGTTTCTCCAACACTGAAGCTTTCTTT.

The chain carries TRBV19 and TRBJ1-6, with no clear D. The V end was cut by 4 bases, the J end by 9 bases, with 13 bases between. Germline CDR1 and CDR2: LNHDA and SQIVND (reference sequence). The CDR3 has 14 amino acids. CDR3 sequence: CASSTMGASSPLHF. The CDR3 coding sequence is TGTGCCAGTAGTACTATGGGAGCCTCTTCACCCCTCCACTTT.

The rearrangement uses TRBV30 and TRBJ1-1, with a weak D call TRBD1 (6 bases). The CDR3 loop spans 13 amino acids. Germline CDR1 and CDR2: GTSNPN and SVGIG (reference sequence). V was cut by 4 bases and J by 0 bases, with 9 bases left in between. This chain's CDR3 is CAWTDRLNTEAFF. The CDR3 DNA follows: TGTGCCTGGACTGACAGGTTGAACACTGAAGCTTTCTTT.

This clone has more than one count but fewer than ten. This rearrangement joins TRBV18 to TRBJ2-1, with a weak D call TRBD2 (5 bases). The CDR3 runs 16 residues. In germline, CDR1 is KGHSH, CDR2 LQKENI. The germline V and J ends were trimmed by 5 bases and 0 bases, with 14 bases remaining between them. The CDR3: CASSGLSGSSYNEQFF. DNA for the CDR3: TGTGCCAGCTCAGGGTTAAGCGGCAGCTCCTACAATGAGCAGTTCTTC.

The genes are TRBV5-1 and TRBJ2-2, with TRBD1 matching over 11 bases. Germline CDR1 is SGHRS and CDR2 is YFSETQ. This CDR3 region has 15 residues. J was trimmed by 3 bases and V by 6 bases; bases with no gene match: 4. The CDR3 bases are TGCGCCAGCACCCGGACAGGGGGCTACACCGGGGAGCTGTTTTTT. Its protein product is CASTRTGGYTGELFF. The complete variable domain, with remaining parts taken from reference TRBV5-1 and TRBJ2-2, reads KAGVTQTPRYLIKTRGQQVTLSCSPISGHRSVSWYQQTPGQGLQFLFEYFSETQRNKGNFPGRFSGRQFSNSRSEMNVSTLELGDSALYLCASTRTGGYTGELFFGEGSRLTVL.

The CDR3 here is CAISPHEAEARGYTF. The CDR3, as DNA: TGTGCCATCAGTCCCCATGAGGCCGAGGCCCGGGGCTACACCTTC. The chain is built from TRBV10-3 and TRBJ1-2; no definite D call. This CDR3 is 15 amino acids long. Germline CDR1 reads ENHRY; CDR2 reads SYGVKD. V lost 5 bases and J lost 8, with 21 bases in between.

The V gene is TRBV11-1, the J gene TRBJ1-2; D is perhaps TRBD1 (6 bases). V shed 5 bases and J shed 4 bases, with 8 bases lying between them. The CDR3 spans 12 residues. Germline V lookup: CDR1 SGHAT, CDR2 FQDESV (reference sequence). DNA for the CDR3: TGTGCCAGCAGCCGGGACACCTATGGCTACACCTTC. It is translated as CASSRDTYGYTF.

This chain joins TRBV7-8 and TRBJ2-3; 12 bases fit TRBD2. From germline, CDR1 is SGHVS and CDR2 FQNEAQ. The length of the CDR3 is 15 residues. The V segment lost 5 bases and the J segment 5 bases; nucleotides outside the gene matches: 5. DNA of the CDR3: TGTGCCAGCAGCGACCTAGCGGGAGGGGTAGATACGCAGTATTTT. This gives the protein CASSDLAGGVDTQYF.

The chain combines TRBV7-9 with TRBJ2-4, with TRBD1 as a possible D gene (5 bases). V was shortened by 1 base and J by 0 bases, with 7 bases between the two germline ends. Germline V gene lookup returns CDR1 SEHNR and CDR2 FQNEAQ (reference sequence). CDR3 length equals 15 residues. Here the CDR3 DNA reads TGTGCCAGCAGCTTAGGCAGGGTAGCCAAAAACATTCAGTACTTC. This sequence encodes CASSLGRVAKNIQYF.

The rearrangement links TRBV6-5 to TRBJ1-2; D unresolved. Germline loops: CDR1 MNHEY, CDR2 SVGAGI. The CDR3 totals 13 residues. V lost 2 bases and J 4 bases, leaving 8 bases between the germline ends. CDR3 sequence: CASSYGQSYGYTF. The CDR3 coding sequence is TGTGCCAGCAGTTACGGGCAATCCTATGGCTACACCTTC.

The V gene is TRBV6-1, the J gene TRBJ2-7; 11 bases line up with TRBD1. V gave up 4 bases and J gave up 11 bases; unmatched junction bases: 13. This CDR3 has 15 amino acids. CDR1 and CDR2 from the germline V gene are MNHNS and SASEGT. CDR3 protein: CASSGPGQGVGREYF. CDR3 in DNA: TGTGCCAGCAGTGGGCCGGGACAGGGGGTAGGGCGGGAGTACTTC.

The V and J genes are TRBV7-2 and TRBJ1-1; no clear D. The V gene's germline CDR1 is SGHTA and CDR2 FQGNSA. The CDR3 consists of 14 residues. The V end lost 5 bases, the J end lost 0 bases, and 10 bases lay between the germline ends. In nucleotides, the CDR3 is TGTGCCAGCAGCCACCCAGGTATGAACACTGAAGCTTTCTTT. This sequence encodes CASSHPGMNTEAFF.

This clone has only a few counts. J is TRBJ2-2 and V is TRBV15, with TRBD2 matching 8 bases. CDR1 LNHNV and CDR2 YYDKDF come from the germline V gene (reference sequence). With 5 bases clipped from V and 2 bases from J, the junction kept 13 bases outside the gene matches. The CDR3 runs to 18 residues. CDR3 region: CATSLPGGALVNTGELFF. In nucleotides, the CDR3 is TGTGCCACCAGCCTACCGGGAGGGGCGTTAGTAAACACCGGGGAGCTGTTTTTT.

The chain employs TRBV28 and TRBJ2-1; the D gene is possibly TRBD2 (5 bases). The CDR3 has 16 amino acids. Per germline, CDR1 MDHEN and CDR2 SYDVKM. Trimming stripped 3 bases from V and 7 bases from J, with 19 bases between. The DNA for the CDR3 is TGTGCCAGCAGTTTGAAGCGGCGGGCGTCTAGGAATGAGCAGTTCTTC. It encodes CASSLKRRASRNEQFF. The full variable domain, with the rest looked up from reference TRBV28 and TRBJ2-1, is DVKVTQSSRYLVKRTGEKVFLECVQDMDHENMFWYRQDPGLGLRLIYFSYDVKMKEKGDIPEGYSVSREKKERFSLILESASTNQTSMYLCASSLKRRASRNEQFFGPGTRLTVL.

The rearrangement links TRBV5-1 to TRBJ1-6; 9 bases are a match to TRBD1. Germline V gives CDR1 SGHRS, CDR2 YFSETQ. CDR3 length: 17 amino acids. The V segment lost 3 bases and the J segment 10 bases; nucleotides outside the gene matches: 14. CDR3 DNA sequence: TGCGCCAGCAGCTCCCATTGGGGGGACAGGGTCACATCACCCCTCCACTTT. It is translated as CASSSHWGDRVTSPLHF.

The genes are TRBV5-5 and TRBJ1-1; D not certain. In germline, CDR1 is SGHKS, CDR2 YYEKEE (reference sequence). Trimming shortened V by 6 bases and J by 6 bases, and 15 bases separated the two germline ends. This CDR3 has 13 residues. The CDR3, as DNA: TGTGCCAGCACCCGCGGGGTGAGGGCTGAAGCTTTCTTT. Protein sequence: CASTRGVRAEAFF.